Below are 5 T cell receptor beta chains sequenced from a single sample in a study of T-cell reconstitution after alpha-beta-depleted transplantation in children. Broader study findings: Among T cells one year after transplant, newly produced cells accounted for most counts and diversity.

These receptors' antigens are unknown. Library preparation (for TCRbeta) was performed with unique molecular identifiers. Using its own MiXCR run on the PCR reads, TCRdb lists one record per CDR3 protein. The profile shows hundreds of thousands of distinct CDR3 sequences, 7.5% to 9% of them singletons. Source: peripheral blood, taken 360 days after TCRalphabeta/CD19-depleted stem cell transplant. These TCRs come from a female patient between 2 and 15 years old who had a stem cell transplant for Fanconi anemia, so the T cells may come from the graft donor.

A few counts support this clonotype. The chain couples TRBV6-2 or TRBV6-3 to TRBJ2-2; a weak D match, TRBD1 (5 bases). Between the trimmed V and J ends, which lost 4 bases and 1 base, there was a span of 13 bases. The CDR3 extends over 16 amino acids. The germline gives CDR1 MNHEY, CDR2 SVGEGT. The CDR3 region is CASSFMGPMNTGELFF. The CDR3 DNA reads TGTGCCAGCAGTTTTATGGGGCCCATGAACACCGGGGAGCTGTTTTTT.

This clonotype was observed many times. The chain couples TRBV28 to TRBJ1-4; a possible D gene is TRBD1 (5 bases). The CDR3 sequence is 17 residues long. Germline-derived CDR1 and CDR2 are MDHEN and SYDVKM. V lost 3 bases and J 2 bases, leaving 16 bases between the germline ends. In nucleotides, the CDR3 is TGTGCCAGCAGTTTTCTTGCCGGGAGGGGCACTAATGAAAAACTGTTTTTT. Its protein product is CASSFLAGRGTNEKLFF.

This clonotype turned up a few times. CDR3 nucleotide sequence: TGCGCCAGCAGTCCCCTGGTGGGCGAGGGGTACGGGGAGCTGTTTTTT. It codes for CASSPLVGEGYGELFF. J is TRBJ2-2 and V is TRBV4-1; D may correspond to TRBD1 or TRBD2 (5 bases each). With 6 bases removed from V and 7 bases from J, the gap between germline ends came to 21 bases. The CDR3 spans 16 residues. Germline values: CDR1 MGHRA, CDR2 YSYEKL.

This clonotype was seen at least ten times. This chain connects TRBV5-1 to TRBJ2-7; 10 nucleotides line up with TRBD2. The CDR3 sequence is 16 residues long. Germline-derived CDR1 and CDR2 are SGHRS and YFSETQ. The trim removed 0 bases at V and 2 bases at J, leaving 5 bases unmatched. The CDR3 reads CASSLEASGGAYEQYF. CDR3 nucleotides: TGCGCCAGCAGCTTGGAGGCTAGCGGGGGAGCCTACGAGCAGTACTTC.

This clonotype was observed a handful of times. The rearrangement links TRBV11-2 to TRBJ2-7, with 9 bases identical to TRBD1. Losses at the gene ends were 1 base for V and 3 bases for J; bases not matched to a gene: 4. This CDR3 region has 15 residues. Germline CDR1 SGHAT, CDR2 FQNNGV. The CDR3 DNA sequence: TGTGCCAGCAGCTTAGCCTCGGGACAGGGCTACGAGCAGTACTTC. It specifies CASSLASGQGYEQYF.